These 9 T cell receptor beta chains share one sample of origin, sequenced in a study of cytomegalovirus exposure and HLA in healthy donors (dated by TCRdb to about 2017). The library relied on the immunoSEQ multiplex PCR assay. A mixture of 60 forward primers for TCR Vbeta segments and 13 reverse primers for TCR Jbeta segments was used in the multiplex PCR. As stored in TCRdb, this immuneACCESS dataset retains in-frame rearrangements with V and J assigned. A fraction of the clones does not appear; measured against another copy, unresolved V genes explain less than half of the discrepancy, and the remainder lacks a known reason. This sample is represented by about 25,000 clones; about four fifths of them were singletons. The ten largest make up 3.5% to 5.5% of the sample. Material: PBMCs. The receptors originated from a male donor in good health and CMV-seronegative.

The V and J genes are TRBV6-6 and TRBJ2-5; D call uncertain. The J call may be incorrect, as the DNA end agrees better with TRBJ2-7. This CDR3 region has 13 residues. Germline CDR1 reads MNHNY; CDR2 reads SVGAGI (reference sequence). The CDR3 DNA reads as TGTGCCAGCAGTTTTTACAGTGAGTACGAGCAGTACTTC. Amino acids: CASSFYSEYEQYF.

The V and J genes are TRBV1 and TRBJ2-3; TRBD2 is the table's D call and was not checked against the DNA. TRBV1 is a documented pseudogene. The CDR3 length is 17 residues. The chain's CDR3 is CTSSRGLGGRLTDTQYF. The CDR3 DNA reads TGCACCAGCAGCCGAGGTCTCGGGGGGCGGCTAACAGATACGCAGTATTTT.

Points on this clone: Other DNA sequences in the sample encode the same CDR3. The rearrangement uses TRBV9 and TRBJ2-3, with 10 bases that match TRBD2. V lost 3 bases, J lost 3 bases, and 4 bases stayed unmatched. Germline V lookup: CDR1 SGDLS, CDR2 YYNGEE. This CDR3 has 15 residues. The DNA of the CDR3 is TGTGCCAGCAGCGCGAGCGGGGGGGCGACAGATACGCAGTATTTT. This sequence encodes CASSASGGATDTQYF.

This clone was recorded a few times. Other DNA sequences in this sample translate to the same CDR3. This chain links TRBV27 with TRBJ2-6; D perhaps matches TRBD2 (5 bases). Trimming shortened V by 8 bases and J by 0 bases, and 5 bases separated the two germline ends. This CDR3 has 13 amino acids. Germline V gene sequence: CDR1 MNHEY, CDR2 SMNVEV (reference sequence). The CDR3 coding sequence is TGTGCCAGCGGGAGCTCTGGGGCCAACGTCCTGACTTTC. Protein: CASGSSGANVLTF.

The rearrangement uses TRBV30 and TRBJ2-3; 7 bases match TRBD2. The CDR3 consists of 15 residues. The germline V gene encodes CDR1 GTSNPN and CDR2 SVGIG (reference sequence). The J segment lost 0 bases and the V segment lost 4 bases, leaving 7 bases of the junction unmatched. In nucleotides, the CDR3 is TGTGCCTGGACGGCTAGCGGCTATAGCACAGATACGCAGTATTTT. This translates into CAWTASGYSTDTQYF.

This clone was seen a few times. J is TRBJ2-1 and V is TRBV27, with D uncertain. Germline V gene sequence: CDR1 MNHEY, CDR2 SMNVEV (reference sequence). V lost 2 bases, J lost 2 bases, and 10 bases lay in between. The CDR3 runs to 15 residues. DNA of the CDR3: TGTGCCAGCAGTTTACAACTGCCGACCTACAATGAGCAGTTCTTC. Its protein is CASSLQLPTYNEQFF.

This chain links TRBV9 with TRBJ1-1, with D possibly matching TRBD1 (5 bases). The CDR3 loop spans 14 amino acids. Germline loops: CDR1 SGDLS, CDR2 YYNGEE. V lost 2 bases to trimming and J lost 6 bases, with 14 bases between them. In DNA, the CDR3 is TGTGCCAGCAGCGTTGATTCAGGGTACCCTGAAGCTTTCTTT. Its protein product is CASSVDSGYPEAFF.

The chain carries TRBV14 and TRBJ2-5; D is uncertain. Germline V gives CDR1 SGHDN, CDR2 FVKESK. CDR3 length equals 13 residues. The germline V and J ends were trimmed by 0 bases and 6 bases, with 8 bases remaining between them. The CDR3 DNA sequence: TGTGCCAGCAGCCAAGATAGTTTCCAGACCCAGTACTTC. It yields the protein CASSQDSFQTQYF. The entire variable domain, with the rest obtained from reference TRBV14 and TRBJ2-5, is as follows: EAGVTQFPSHSVIEKGQTVTLRCDPISGHDNLYWYRRVMGKEIKFLLHFVKESKQDESGMPNNRFLAERTGGTYSTLKVQPAELEDSGVYFCASSQDSFQTQYFGPGTRLLVL.

This clone has just one count. The chain has TRBV5-6 and TRBJ2-2; a possible D gene is TRBD1 (6 bases). The ends were cut back, 4 bases at V and 5 bases at J, with 15 bases in the middle. This CDR3 spans 15 amino acids. CDR1 is SGHDT, CDR2 YYEEEE, per germline. The CDR3 coding sequence is TGTGCCAGCAGCGAGCTCCAGGGGAGTACCGGGGAGCTGTTTTTT. This translates into CASSELQGSTGELFF.